Listed below are T cell receptor beta chains from one sample, sequenced in a study of tumor-infiltrating lymphocytes in primary liver carcinoma. TCRdb passed the multiplex PCR reads through MiXCR, listing each CDR3 protein once. The table includes 90,000 to 100,000 distinct CDR3 sequences, 69% detected once. The sequenced sample was liver tumor tissue from sampling region 5. The receptor set was obtained from a woman aged 55-70 years with primary liver carcinoma and hepatitis B virus infection. CDR3s include the opening cysteine and the closing phenylalanine or tryptophan. A D gene is named only where the DNA matches it firmly. Part of the rows lack a size; the others show once, few, many or a class for expanded clones.

J gene,D gene,clone size,V gene,CDR3 DNA,CDR3 protein
TRBJ2-5,.,.,TRBV29-1,TGCAGCGTTGGATCATTAGGGGAAGAGACCCAGTACTTC,CSVGSLGEETQYF
TRBJ1-2,.,.,TRBV12-5,TGTGCTAGTAGAGGTGACAGTGACTATGGCTACACCTTC,CASRGDSDYGYTF
TRBJ2-2,.,.,TRBV6-5,.,CASSHVAGGAGELFF
TRBJ2-7,TRBD2,many,TRBV12-3/TRBV12-4,TGTGCCAGCAGCCCCTCTAGCGGGAGGTGGTACGAGCAGTACTTC,CASSPSSGRWYEQYF
TRBJ2-6,.,.,TRBV7-9,TGTGCCAGCAGCTCCCCTGACCAGGGTCCCTCTGGGGCCAACGTCCTGACTTTC,CASSSPDQGPSGANVLTF
TRBJ2-2,.,.,TRBV11-3,TGTGCCAGCAGCTTAGGCAAGCTTGCGGGAACCACCGGGGAGCTGTTTTTT,CASSLGKLAGTTGELFF
TRBJ2-3,TRBD1,.,TRBV29-1,TGCAGCGCGACGGACAGGGAGAGGGTGTATTTT,CSATDRERVYF
TRBJ2-7,.,many,TRBV6-1,TGTGCCAGCGCCCCACCCCTGCTCGGGCAGTACTTC,CASAPPLLGQYF
TRBJ2-1,TRBD1,many,TRBV5-6,TGTGCCAGCAGCGGGAACCGGGACAGCTCGGACAATGAGCAGTTCTTC,CASSGNRDSSDNEQFF
TRBJ1-3,TRBD1,many,TRBV12-3/TRBV12-4,TGTGCCAGCAGCCGACAGGGGGCTGGAACCCACTCTGGAAACACCATATATTTT,CASSRQGAGTHSGNTIYF
TRBJ1-5,.,many,TRBV30,TGTGCCTGGAGCGGTCCTGGCAATCAGCCCCAGCATTTT,CAWSGPGNQPQHF
TRBJ2-3,TRBD2,.,TRBV11-2,TGTGCCAGCAGTTTAACGGGGGGGACAGATACGCAGTATTTT,CASSLTGGTDTQYF
TRBJ2-6,TRBD1,.,TRBV10-3,TGTGTCATCAGCGGAGGACAGGCCCGGGCCAACGTCCTGCCTTTC,CVISGGQARANVLPF
TRBJ2-1,.,.,TRBV11-3,TGTGCCGGCAGGGCGAGGGACAATGAGCAGTTCTTC,CAGRARDNEQFF
TRBJ1-1,TRBD1,.,TRBV11-3,TGTGCCAGCAGCCTGGGACAGGGGGTGATGGTTGAAGTTTTCTTT,CASSLGQGVMVEVFF
TRBJ2-1,.,few,TRBV20-1,TGCAGTGCTCCTATCAGGTACTCCGCCAAGCAGTTCTTC,CSAPIRYSAKQFF
TRBJ2-1,.,.,TRBV28,TGTGCCAGCAGTCCTCAACCCGTAAGTTACAATGAGCAGTTCTTC,CASSPQPVSYNEQFF
TRBJ2-7,TRBD1,once,TRBV28,TGTGCCAGCAGACCAACGGACAGGGGCTACGAGCAGTACTTC,CASRPTDRGYEQYF
TRBJ2-3,.,many,TRBV5-1,TGCGCCAGCAGCCGGGACACCACAGATACGCAGTATTTT,CASSRDTTDTQYF
TRBJ1-1,.,.,TRBV11-3,TGTGCCTGCAGCTTAGGAGAAAACACTGAAGCTTCCTTT,CACSLGENTEASF
TRBJ2-4,.,.,TRBV11-2,TGTGCCAACAGCTTGGAATCGGCTAGCCAGGCCATTCAGTACTTC,CANSLESASQAIQYF
TRBJ1-4,.,many,TRBV6-5,TGTGCCAGCATCGGGACTGCGGAAAAACTGTTTTTT,CASIGTAEKLFF
TRBJ2-1,.,.,TRBV6-1,TGTGCCAGCACCCGGAGGGGACAGTACAATGAGCAGCTCTTC,CASTRRGQYNEQLF
TRBJ2-3,TRBD2,many,TRBV5-4,TGTGCCAGCAGCTTGAGACTAGCGGGAGGGCAGCTGAGCACAGATACGCAGTATTTT,CASSLRLAGGQLSTDTQYF
TRBJ2-3,TRBD2,many,TRBV30,TGTGCCTGGAGCCCGGGACTAGCGCCAGATACGCAGTATTTT,CAWSPGLAPDTQYF
TRBJ2-1,TRBD1,few,TRBV20-1,TGCAGTGCTAGAGATCCGGGGACAGGGCCTAACAATGAGCAGTTCTTC,CSARDPGTGPNNEQFF
TRBJ1-2,.,once,TRBV6-6,TGTGTCAGCAGTTACGGGAGGCTCTATGTCTACACCTTC,CVSSYGRLYVYTF
TRBJ2-2,TRBD2,.,TRBV7-9,TGTGCCAGTACCGTGAGCGGGAGTGGTAACGGGGGGCTGTTTTTT,CASTVSGSGNGGLFF
TRBJ1-2,.,medium-sized,TRBV11-2,TGTGCCAGCAGCCCTCAAAGGGGAGATAGGGGCTACACCTTC,CASSPQRGDRGYTF
TRBJ1-1,TRBD1,.,TRBV7-9,TGTGCCAGCAGCTTAGCCCGGACAGGGTCGAACACTGAAGCTTTCTTT,CASSLARTGSNTEAFF
TRBJ2-1,.,.,TRBV5-1,TGCGCCAGCAGCTTTGAGGGGGGTGGATACAATGAGCAGTTCTTC,CASSFEGGGYNEQFF
TRBJ2-7,.,.,TRBV11-1,TGTGTCAGCGGACAAGGGACATCGTCCGAGCTGTACTTC,CVSGQGTSSELYF
TRBJ2-7,.,.,TRBV4-2,TGTGCCAGCAGCCAAGAACTAACTGGAGGCCCCTACGAGCAGTACTTC,CASSQELTGGPYEQYF
TRBJ2-7,.,.,TRBV11-2,TGTACCAGCAGCCGTGCGGGACTGCTATCCTACGAGCAATACTTC,CTSSRAGLLSYEQYF
TRBJ2-1,.,once,TRBV11-2,TGTGCCAGCAGCTTAGATGGTAGCTCCCATAATGAGCAATTCTTC,CASSLDGSSHNEQFF
TRBJ2-2,.,.,TRBV11-2,TGTGCCAGCAGCTTCCGACTAGTGGGAGATGCGGTGGGGCTCTTTTTT,CASSFRLVGDAVGLFF
TRBJ2-7,TRBD2,.,TRBV11-2,TGTGCCAGCGCCACGGGACTAGCATGGGAGCAGTACTTC,CASATGLAWEQYF
TRBJ2-1,TRBD2,few,TRBV7-8,TGTGCCAGCAGCCCTAATATAGTACTAGCGGGGAGGAATGAGCAGTTCTTC,CASSPNIVLAGRNEQFF
TRBJ2-7,.,many,TRBV5-1,TGCGCCAGCAGCGTGGGCCTTCAGGGGTCCTACGAGCAGTACTTC,CASSVGLQGSYEQYF
TRBJ2-1,TRBD2,.,TRBV5-6,TGTGCTAGCAGCTTGGCCCCGGGACTAGTGGGAGTCGAGCAGTTCTTC,CASSLAPGLVGVEQFF